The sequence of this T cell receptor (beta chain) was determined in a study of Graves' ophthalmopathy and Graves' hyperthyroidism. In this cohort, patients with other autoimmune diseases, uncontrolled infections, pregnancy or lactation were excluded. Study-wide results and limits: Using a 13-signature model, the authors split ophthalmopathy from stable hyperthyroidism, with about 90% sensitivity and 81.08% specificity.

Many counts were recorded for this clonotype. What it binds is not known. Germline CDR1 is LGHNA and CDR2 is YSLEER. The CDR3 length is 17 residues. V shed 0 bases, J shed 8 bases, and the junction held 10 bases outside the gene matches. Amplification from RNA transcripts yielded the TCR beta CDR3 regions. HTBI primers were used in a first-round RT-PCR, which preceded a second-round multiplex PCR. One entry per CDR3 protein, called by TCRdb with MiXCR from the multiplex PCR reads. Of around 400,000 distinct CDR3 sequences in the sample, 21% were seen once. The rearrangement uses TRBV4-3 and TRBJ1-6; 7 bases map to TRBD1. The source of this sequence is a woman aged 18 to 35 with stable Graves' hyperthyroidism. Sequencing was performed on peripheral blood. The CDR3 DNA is TGCGCCAGCAGCCAAGAAAGGGGGCCAGGGGCTCATTCACCCCTCCACTTT. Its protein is CASSQERGPGAHSPLHF.